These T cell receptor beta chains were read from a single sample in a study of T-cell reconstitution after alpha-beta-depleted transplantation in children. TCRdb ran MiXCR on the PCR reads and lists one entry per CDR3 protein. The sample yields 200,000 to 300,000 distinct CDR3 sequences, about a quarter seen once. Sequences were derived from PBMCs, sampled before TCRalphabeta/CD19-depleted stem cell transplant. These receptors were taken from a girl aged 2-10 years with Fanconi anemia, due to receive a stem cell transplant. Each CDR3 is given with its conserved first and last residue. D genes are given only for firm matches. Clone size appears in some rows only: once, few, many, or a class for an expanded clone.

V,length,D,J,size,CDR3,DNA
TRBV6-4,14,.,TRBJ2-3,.,CASSDRGGPDTQYF,TGTGCCAGCAGTGACCGCGGCGGGCCAGATACGCAGTATTTT
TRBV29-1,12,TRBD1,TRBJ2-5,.,CSVADRAETQYF,TGCAGCGTTGCTGACAGGGCAGAGACCCAGTACTTC
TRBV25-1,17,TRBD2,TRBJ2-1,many,CASSESPLAGRHNEQFF,TGTGCCAGCAGTGAGTCGCCTCTAGCGGGAAGGCACAATGAGCAGTTCTTC
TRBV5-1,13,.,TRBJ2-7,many,CASMPGSSYEQYF,TGCGCCAGCATGCCGGGGAGCTCCTACGAGCAGTACTTC
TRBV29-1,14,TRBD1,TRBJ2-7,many,CSVNTGTGSYEQYF,TGCAGCGTCAACACCGGGACAGGGTCCTACGAGCAGTACTTC
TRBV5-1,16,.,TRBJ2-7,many,CASSLAGGRNSYEQYF,TGCGCCAGCAGCTTGGCCGGGGGACGGAACTCCTACGAGCAGTACTTC
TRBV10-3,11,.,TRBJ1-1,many,CAISENTEAFF,TGTGCCATCAGTGAGAACACTGAAGCTTTCTTT
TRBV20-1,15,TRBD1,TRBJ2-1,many,CSAHTGTGTYNEQFF,TGCAGTGCACATACTGGGACAGGGACCTACAATGAGCAGTTCTTC
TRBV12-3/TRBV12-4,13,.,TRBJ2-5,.,CASRETGRETQYF,TGTGCCAGCAGGGAAACAGGGAGGGAGACCCAGTACTTC
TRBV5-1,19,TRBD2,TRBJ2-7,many,CASSPSLAAGAGPHYEQYF,TGCGCCAGCAGCCCATCCCTCGCGGCCGGAGCGGGGCCCCACTACGAGCAGTACTTC
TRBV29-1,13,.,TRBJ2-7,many,CSVGASGAGEQYF,TGCAGCGTTGGGGCTTCGGGAGCGGGCGAGCAGTACTTC
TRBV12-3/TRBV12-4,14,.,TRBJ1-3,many,CASSLAPSGNTIYF,TGTGCCAGCAGTTTAGCCCCGTCTGGAAACACCATATATTTT
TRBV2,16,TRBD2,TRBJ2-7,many,CASRAGLAGVAYEQYF,TGTGCCAGCAGGGCCGGACTAGCGGGGGTCGCCTACGAGCAGTACTTC
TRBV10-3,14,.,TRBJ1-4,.,CAIGGEGTNEKLFF,TGTGCCATCGGTGGGGAGGGGACTAATGAAAAACTGTTTTTT
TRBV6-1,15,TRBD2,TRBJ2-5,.,CASSEARGGEETQYF,TGTGCCAGCAGTGAAGCCCGGGGGGGAGAAGAGACCCAGTACTTC
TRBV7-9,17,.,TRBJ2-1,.,CASSNTGRWGSGNEQFF,TGTGCCAGCAGCAATACCGGGAGATGGGGATCGGGCAATGAGCAGTTCTTC
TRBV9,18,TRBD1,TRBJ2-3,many,CASSVEDGTGHSWDTQYF,TGTGCCAGCAGCGTCGAAGACGGGACAGGACATTCGTGGGATACGCAGTATTTT
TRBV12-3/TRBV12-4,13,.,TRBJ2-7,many,CASSFLGTYEQYF,TGTGCCAGCAGTTTTTTGGGGACCTACGAGCAGTACTTC
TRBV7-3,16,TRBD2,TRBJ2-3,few,CASSPLAGSSTDTQYF,TGTGCCAGCAGCCCCCTAGCGGGGTCTAGCACAGATACGCAGTATTTT
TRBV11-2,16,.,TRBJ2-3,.,CASSLVPGADTDTQYF,TGTGCCAGCAGCTTAGTCCCAGGTGCGGACACAGATACGCAGTATTTT
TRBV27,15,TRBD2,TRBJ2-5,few,CASASWGLAEETQYF,TGTGCCAGCGCAAGCTGGGGACTAGCGGAAGAGACCCAGTACTTC
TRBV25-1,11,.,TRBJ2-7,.,CASGGIYEQYF,TGTGCCAGCGGGGGCATATACGAGCAGTACTTC
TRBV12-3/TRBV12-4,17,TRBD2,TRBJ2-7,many,CASSLVAGGGRTTVKYF,TGTGCCAGCAGTTTAGTCGCGGGAGGGGGACGAACGACAGTCAAGTACTTC
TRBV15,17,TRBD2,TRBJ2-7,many,CATSILEAGRSGYEQYF,TGTGCCACCAGCATCCTTGAAGCGGGGAGAAGTGGGTACGAGCAGTACTTC
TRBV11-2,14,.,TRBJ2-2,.,CASSSGTITGELFF,TGTGCCAGCAGCTCCGGGACCATCACCGGGGAGCTGTTTTTT
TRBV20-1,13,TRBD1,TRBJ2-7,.,CSARRTGTYEQYF,TGCAGTGCCCGCAGGACAGGAACCTACGAGCAGTACTTC
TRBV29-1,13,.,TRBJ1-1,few,CSVAQLAQTEAFF,TGCAGCGTTGCTCAGCTTGCGCAAACTGAAGCTTTCTTT
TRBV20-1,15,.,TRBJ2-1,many,CSARDGEQSYNEQFF,TGCAGTGCTAGAGATGGGGAGCAATCCTACAATGAGCAGTTCTTC
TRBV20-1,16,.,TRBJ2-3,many,CSARPHRGVPTDTQYF,TGCAGTGCTAGACCTCATAGGGGAGTCCCCACAGATACGCAGTATTTT
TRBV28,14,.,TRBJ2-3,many,CASSLLATTDTQYF,TGTGCCAGCAGTTTACTAGCTACCACAGATACGCAGTATTTT
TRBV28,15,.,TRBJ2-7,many,CASSGTPGHLYEQYF,TGTGCCAGCAGTGGAACACCGGGACATCTCTACGAGCAGTACTTC
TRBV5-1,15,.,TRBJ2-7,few,CASSLGLRSSYEQYF,TGCGCCAGCAGCTTGGGACTACGGAGCTCCTACGAGCAGTACTTC
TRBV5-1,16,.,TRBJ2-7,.,CASSLYGGGPSYEQYF,TGCGCCAGCAGCTTGTACGGAGGAGGGCCGTCCTACGAGCAGTACTTC
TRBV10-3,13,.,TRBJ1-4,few,CAISRDLNEKLFF,TGTGCCATCAGCCGGGACCTTAATGAAAAACTGTTTTTT
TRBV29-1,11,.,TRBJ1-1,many,CSGVRATEAFF,TGCAGCGGCGTACGGGCCACTGAAGCTTTCTTT
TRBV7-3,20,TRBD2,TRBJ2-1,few,CASSLIPGTSGTSSYNEQFF,TGTGCCAGCAGCTTAATACCAGGGACTAGCGGGACCAGCTCCTACAATGAGCAGTTCTTC
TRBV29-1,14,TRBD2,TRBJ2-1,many,CSVGPLADYNEQFF,TGCAGCGTCGGCCCACTAGCGGACTACAATGAGCAGTTCTTC
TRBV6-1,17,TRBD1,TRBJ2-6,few,CASTRTGKGSGANVLTF,TGTGCCAGCACCAGGACAGGGAAGGGCTCTGGGGCCAACGTCCTGACTTTC
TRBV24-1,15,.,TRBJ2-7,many,CATSDPQGPPDEQYF,TGTGCCACCAGTGATCCACAGGGACCCCCGGACGAGCAGTACTTC
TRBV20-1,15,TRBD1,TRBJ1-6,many,CSAAGQGIHNSPLHF,TGCAGTGCTGCGGGACAGGGGATCCATAATTCACCCCTCCACTTT
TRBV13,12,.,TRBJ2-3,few,CASSLQGYTQYF,TGTGCCAGCAGCTTACAGGGGTATACGCAGTATTTT
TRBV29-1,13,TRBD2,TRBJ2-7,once,CSVGLAGPYEQYF,TGCAGCGTGGGACTAGCGGGTCCCTACGAGCAGTACTTC
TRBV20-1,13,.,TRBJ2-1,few,CSARDVPVGEQFF,.
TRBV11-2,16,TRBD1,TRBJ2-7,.,CASSPTDRVPTYEQYF,TGTGCCAGCAGCCCCACGGACAGGGTCCCAACCTACGAGCAGTACTTC
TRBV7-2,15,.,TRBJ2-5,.,CASSFFGGPQETQYF,TGTGCCAGCAGTTTTTTTGGGGGGCCTCAAGAGACCCAGTACTTC
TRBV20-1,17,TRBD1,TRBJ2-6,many,CSATNRDRGSGANVLTF,TGCAGTGCTACTAACCGGGACAGGGGATCTGGGGCCAACGTCCTGACTTTC
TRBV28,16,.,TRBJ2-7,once,CASSNFQGYGNYEQYF,TGTGCCAGCAGTAACTTTCAGGGCTATGGGAACTACGAGCAGTACTTC
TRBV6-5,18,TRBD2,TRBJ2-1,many,CASSYSRLAVSSYNEQFF,TGTGCCAGCAGTTACTCCAGACTAGCGGTTTCCTCCTACAATGAGCAGTTCTTC
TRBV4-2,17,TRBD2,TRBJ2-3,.,CASSQEPWTSVTDTQYF,TGTGCCAGCAGCCAAGAGCCTTGGACTAGCGTCACAGATACGCAGTATTTT
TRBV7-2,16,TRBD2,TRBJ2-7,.,CASSFGLAGASYEQYF,TGTGCCAGCAGCTTTGGACTAGCGGGGGCCTCCTACGAGCAGTACTTC
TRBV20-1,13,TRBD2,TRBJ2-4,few,CRDYSGGWDIQYF,TGCAGAGACTATAGCGGGGGGTGGGACATTCAGTACTTC
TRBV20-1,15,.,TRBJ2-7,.,CSARDHGEEDYEQYF,TGCAGTGCTAGAGATCATGGGGAAGAGGACTACGAGCAGTACTTC
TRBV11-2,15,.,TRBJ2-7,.,CASSLDQGDSYEQYF,TGTGCCAGCAGCTTAGATCAGGGCGACTCCTACGAGCAGTACTTC
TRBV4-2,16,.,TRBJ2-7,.,CASSQPGQGDSYEQYF,TGTGCCAGCAGCCAACCAGGCCAGGGCGACTCCTACGAGCAGTACTTC
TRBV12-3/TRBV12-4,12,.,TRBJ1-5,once,CAFSFPTQPQHF,TGTGCCTTCAGTTTCCCCACTCAGCCCCAGCATTTT